Listed below are T cell receptor beta chains from one sample, sequenced in a study of T cells in Graves' hyperthyroidism and ophthalmopathy. TCRdb itself ran the multiplex PCR reads through MiXCR, one entry per CDR3 protein. The repertoire includes around 400,000 distinct CDR3 sequences, more than 15% of them detected once, and about 30% sits in the top ten. The sequencing input was blood. These receptors were collected from a woman under 30 with Graves' hyperthyroidism that later progressed to Graves' ophthalmopathy. The CDR3 runs from the conserved cysteine through the conserved F or W. The order of the fields is D gene, V gene, clone size, J gene, CDR3 DNA, CDR3 protein. A D gene is named only where the DNA matches it firmly. Part of the rows lack a size; the others show once, few, many or a class for expanded clones.

d_call: TRBD2; v_call: TRBV15; clone_size: many; j_call: TRBJ2-1; cdr3_nt: TGTGCCACCAGCATTTCTAGCGGCTCCTACAATGAGCAGTTCTTC; cdr3_aa: CATSISSGSYNEQFF
d_call: -; v_call: TRBV7-9; clone_size: -; j_call: TRBJ2-3; cdr3_nt: TGTGCCAGCATCAACAGGCATACGCAGTATTTT; cdr3_aa: CASINRHTQYF
d_call: TRBD2; v_call: TRBV4-1; clone_size: -; j_call: TRBJ2-1; cdr3_nt: TGCGCCAGCAGCCAAGAAGAGCGGGAGGTGATTTTAGGTGTGCAGTTCTTC; cdr3_aa: CASSQEEREVILGVQFF
d_call: TRBD2; v_call: TRBV7-2; clone_size: -; j_call: TRBJ2-1; cdr3_nt: TGTGCCAGCAGCTTAGTTGCGGGAGGTCCCTACAATGAGCAGTTCTTC; cdr3_aa: CASSLVAGGPYNEQFF
d_call: TRBD1; v_call: TRBV5-4; clone_size: -; j_call: TRBJ1-1; cdr3_nt: TGTGCCAGCAGTTTGGACAGGGTTACAGCTTTCTTT; cdr3_aa: CASSLDRVTAFF
d_call: -; v_call: TRBV2; clone_size: -; j_call: TRBJ1-5; cdr3_nt: TGTGCCAGCAGCCTCGGTGGGTCGGCCCGCTATCAGCCCCAGCATTTT; cdr3_aa: CASSLGGSARYQPQHF
d_call: -; v_call: TRBV4-1; clone_size: -; j_call: TRBJ2-1; cdr3_nt: TGCGCCAGCAGTTATAGGGGTGAGCAGTTCTTC; cdr3_aa: CASSYRGEQFF
d_call: TRBD1; v_call: TRBV7-3; clone_size: few; j_call: TRBJ2-7; cdr3_nt: TGTGCCAGCAGCTTATCGGCAGGGGGCGGCTACGAGCAGTACTTC; cdr3_aa: CASSLSAGGGYEQYF
d_call: -; v_call: TRBV9; clone_size: few; j_call: TRBJ2-2; cdr3_nt: TGTGCCAGCAGCTCGGGTGGGGTTACCGGGGAGCTGTTTTTT; cdr3_aa: CASSSGGVTGELFF
d_call: -; v_call: TRBV27; clone_size: many; j_call: TRBJ2-3; cdr3_nt: TGTGCCAGCAGTTTCACTCCGGGACACACAGATACGCAGTATTTT; cdr3_aa: CASSFTPGHTDTQYF
d_call: -; v_call: TRBV4-2; clone_size: -; j_call: TRBJ2-1; cdr3_nt: TGTGCCAGCAGCCGGTTGGAGCGCCGCAATGAGCAGTTCTTC; cdr3_aa: CASSRLERRNEQFF
d_call: TRBD2; v_call: TRBV9; clone_size: -; j_call: TRBJ2-1; cdr3_nt: TGTGCCAGCAGCGTAGGACTAGCTGGTGAGCAGTTCTTC; cdr3_aa: CASSVGLAGEQFF
d_call: -; v_call: TRBV2; clone_size: many; j_call: TRBJ2-6; cdr3_nt: TGTGCCAGCAGTGCCTCCTCTGGGGCCAACGTCCTGACTTTC; cdr3_aa: CASSASSGANVLTF
d_call: TRBD1; v_call: TRBV4-3; clone_size: many; j_call: TRBJ1-1; cdr3_nt: TGCGCCAGCAGCCAGGGGGACAGGGCAGACACTGAAGCTTTCTTT; cdr3_aa: CASSQGDRADTEAFF
d_call: -; v_call: TRBV5-4; clone_size: few; j_call: TRBJ2-1; cdr3_nt: TGTGCCAGCAGCCGAGCCCAAGACTTATCGATTAATCATGAGCAGTTCTTC; cdr3_aa: CASSRAQDLSINHEQFF
d_call: TRBD1; v_call: TRBV12-3/TRBV12-4; clone_size: many; j_call: TRBJ2-7; cdr3_nt: TGTGCCAGCAGTCCCGCCGGGACAGGGGTAGAGCAGTACTTC; cdr3_aa: CASSPAGTGVEQYF
d_call: TRBD1; v_call: TRBV18; clone_size: -; j_call: TRBJ1-1; cdr3_nt: TGTGCCAGCTCAGTCGGACAGGGAAAGACTGAAGCTTTCTTT; cdr3_aa: CASSVGQGKTEAFF
d_call: -; v_call: TRBV2; clone_size: many; j_call: TRBJ1-1; cdr3_nt: TGTGCCAGCAGTGAACAGGGTTTTAACACTGAAGCTTTCTTT; cdr3_aa: CASSEQGFNTEAFF
d_call: -; v_call: TRBV28; clone_size: -; j_call: TRBJ2-7; cdr3_nt: TGTGCCAGCAGTTTAGGTAGGGTGGGATCCTACGAGCAGTACTTC; cdr3_aa: CASSLGRVGSYEQYF
d_call: TRBD2; v_call: TRBV5-8; clone_size: -; j_call: TRBJ2-1; cdr3_nt: TGTGCCAGCAGCTTGGTTCCCGTTACTAGCGGGCATTACAATGAGCAGTTCTTC; cdr3_aa: CASSLVPVTSGHYNEQFF